The T cell receptor beta chain under discussion was sequenced for a study of cytomegalovirus exposure and HLA in healthy donors. About the research overall: Later analysis reported that the roughly 120 validation repertoires shared the platform of the 500 to 750 first-cohort repertoires.

The CDR3 covers 22 residues. The germline CDR1 and CDR2 sequences are MNHEY and SMNVEV (reference sequence). Trimming took 2 bases from V and 0 from J; bases not matched to a gene: 21. Produced via immunoSEQ multiplex PCR; TCRdb's table is partial and in-frame only. The table has around 350,000 clones, around 86% seen once. The sequence derives from a woman aged 18-35 years in good health and CMV-seronegative. The chain has TRBV27 and TRBJ2-7; 11 nucleotides match TRBD2. Input material: PBMCs. In DNA form, the CDR3 reads TGTGCCAGCAGTTTACGGCCCCCTAGCGGGGGGCTCCTATCCCTGGGCTCCTACGAGCAGTACTTC. Its protein product is CASSLRPPSGGLLSLGSYEQYF.